The 30 T cell receptor beta chains below were found in one sample sequenced in a study of shared clonotypes between healthy human individuals. Produced via immunoSEQ multiplex PCR; TCRdb's table is partial and in-frame only. The sample lists about 560,000 clones, around 81% occurring once. Sequenced input: PBMCs. The receptor set was obtained from a woman in her 40s in good health. Some clones in this sample may be carry-over from other donors' samples.

The CDR3 spells CASSMGPQGGTQYF. The DNA of the CDR3 is TGTGCCAGTAGTATGGGACCACAGGGCGGTACGCAGTATTTT. V gene TRBV19 combines with J gene TRBJ2-3; the D gene is possibly TRBD1 (6 bases). Germline CDR1 and CDR2: LNHDA and SQIVND (reference sequence). V was shortened by 3 bases and J by 8 bases, with 15 bases between the two germline ends. The CDR3 totals 14 residues.

The rearrangement joins TRBV10-2 to TRBJ2-1, with D perhaps TRBD1 or TRBD2 (5 bases each). Between the trimmed V and J ends, which lost 6 bases and 14 bases, there was a span of 20 bases. Germline assignment: CDR1 WSHSY and CDR2 SAAADI. The CDR3 has 13 amino acids. The CDR3 nucleotides read TGCGCCAGCAGAGCCGGGATTGGTCTGGGGGAGTTCTTC. Its translation is CASRAGIGLGEFF.

This sequence joins TRBV11-2 and TRBJ2-5; D uncertain. Germline lookup yields CDR1 SGHAT and CDR2 FQNNGV. The length of the CDR3 is 12 residues. With 1 base removed from V and 5 bases from J, the gap between germline ends came to 5 bases. The CDR3 region has the DNA TGTGCCAGCAGCTTAGGCTTGGAGACCCAGTACTTC. Its protein product is CASSLGLETQYF. Complete variable domain (other parts from reference TRBV11-2 and TRBJ2-5): EAGVAQSPRYKIIEKRQSVAFWCNPISGHATLYWYQQILGQGPKLLIQFQNNGVVDDSQLPKDRFSAERLKGVDSTLKIQPAKLEDSAVYLCASSLGLETQYFGPGTRLLVL.

This clone appeared many times. The chain uses TRBV29-1 and TRBJ1-1, with D maybe TRBD1 (5 bases). Trimming cost V 3 bases and J 4 bases, with 12 bases left between them. Germline CDR1 SQVTM, CDR2 ANQGSEA. CDR3 size: 13 residues. The CDR3 nucleotides are TGCAGCGTTGATCGAGGGGTTGGCACTGAAGCTTTCTTT. It yields the protein CSVDRGVGTEAFF.

A word on this clone: This likely reflects a read error, since a far larger clone is one base away. The rearrangement joins TRBV2 to TRBJ1-3; TRBD1 is a possible D gene (5 bases). Germline V lookup: CDR1 SNHLY, CDR2 FYNNEI. V dropped 8 bases and J dropped 0 bases, with 8 bases sitting between them. The CDR3 has 13 residues. The CDR3 nucleotides are TGTGCCAGCCGGGGGTCCTCTGGAAACACCATATATTTT. Its protein is CASRGSSGNTIYF. The whole variable domain, filled in from reference TRBV2 and TRBJ1-3, reads EPEVTQTPSHQVTQMGQEVILRCVPISNHLYFYWYRQILGQKVEFLVSFYNNEISEKSEIFDDQFSVERPDGSNFTLKIRSTKLEDSAMYFCASRGSSGNTIYFGEGSWLTVV.

V is TRBV4-1 and J is TRBJ1-5, with 7 bases identical to TRBD1. Germline lookup yields CDR1 MGHRA and CDR2 YSYEKL. There are 14 residues in the CDR3. V lost 6 bases and J lost 3; bases outside the gene matches: 5. In DNA form, the CDR3 reads TGCGCCAGCAGGCGCACAGGGGACAATCAGCCCCAGCATTTT. This codes for CASRRTGDNQPQHF.

The table lists this clone with a few counts. This rearrangement joins TRBV6-4 to TRBJ2-3; D may be TRBD2 (7 bases). V gave up 4 bases and J gave up 1 base, with 12 bases separating them. Per germline, CDR1 MRHNA and CDR2 SNTAGT. This CDR3 contains 15 residues. CDR3 in amino acids: CASSVLGGRTDTQYF. The CDR3 DNA is TGTGCCAGCAGTGTACTCGGGGGGCGCACAGATACGCAGTATTTT.

This sequence joins TRBV7-3 and TRBJ2-7; D tentatively fits TRBD1 or TRBD2 (5 bases each). The V end was cut by 4 bases, the J end by 2 bases, with 9 bases between. Per germline, CDR1 SGHTA and CDR2 FQGTGA. The CDR3 extends over 13 amino acids. In DNA, the CDR3 is TGTGCCAGCAGCTGGGGGTCTACCTACGAGCAGTACTTC. Translation: CASSWGSTYEQYF.

The chain joins TRBV7-8 to TRBJ2-2, with TRBD2 matching 7 bases. Germline V gene sequence: CDR1 SGHVS, CDR2 FQNEAQ. The CDR3 loop spans 15 amino acids. The trim removed 5 bases at V and 5 bases at J, leaving 8 bases unmatched. CDR3 bases: TGTGCCAGCAGCCTCTTAGTGCGGGGGACCGGGGAGCTGTTTTTT. It yields the protein CASSLLVRGTGELFF.

Comments on this clone: Other DNA sequences within the sample encode an identical CDR3. The chain carries TRBV18 and TRBJ2-6, with TRBD2 as a possible D gene (6 bases). V was pared by 3 bases and J by 4 bases, with 10 bases between. The CDR3 is 15 residues long. Germline loops: CDR1 KGHSH, CDR2 LQKENI. The CDR3 nucleotides are TGTGCCAGCTCACCGGCCGGGAGCGGGGCCAACGTCCTGACTTTC. Translating it yields CASSPAGSGANVLTF. Supplemented by reference TRBV18 and TRBJ2-6, the full variable domain reads NAGVMQNPRHLVRRRGQEARLRCSPMKGHSHVYWYRQLPEEGLKFMVYLQKENIIDESGMPKERFSAEFPKEGPSILRIQQVVRGDSAAYFCASSPAGSGANVLTFGAGSRLTVL.

This chain links TRBV7-3 with TRBJ1-5; D is unresolved. The CDR3 has 13 residues. Trimming shortened V by 1 base and J by 6 bases, and 7 bases separated the two germline ends. Germline V gene sequence: CDR1 SGHTA, CDR2 FQGTGA. Here the CDR3 DNA reads TGTGCCAGCAGCTTAAGCAGCGGTCAGCCCCAGCATTTT. Amino acids: CASSLSSGQPQHF.

The gene calls are TRBV6-1 and TRBJ1-2, with a possible D match to TRBD1 (5 bases). The CDR3 consists of 15 residues. Trimming pared 2 bases from V and 4 bases from J, leaving 14 bases between. Germline CDR1 MNHNS, CDR2 SASEGT. CDR3 in amino acids: CASSELGVRVYGYTF. In DNA, the CDR3 is TGTGCCAGCAGTGAATTAGGCGTCAGGGTCTATGGCTACACCTTC.

CDR3 sequence reads: CASSPLGEGTGELFF. The CDR3 nucleotides read TGTGCCAGCAGCCCTCTGGGGGAGGGCACCGGGGAGCTGTTTTTT. The chain is built from TRBV5-5 and TRBJ2-2; 7 bases are shared with TRBD2. The germline gives CDR1 SGHKS, CDR2 YYEKEE (reference sequence). Trimming removed 4 bases from V and 4 bases from J; junction bases left unmatched: 7. The CDR3 sequence is 15 residues long. Variable domain in full (rest from reference TRBV5-5 and TRBJ2-2): DAGVTQSPTHLIKTRGQQVTLRCSPISGHKSVSWYQQVLGQGPQFIFQYYEKEERGRGNFPDRFSARQFPNYSSELNVNALLLGDSALYLCASSPLGEGTGELFFGEGSRLTVL.

Note on this clone: Other DNA sequences in this sample translate to the same CDR3. The chain employs TRBV5-1 and TRBJ2-7; TRBD1 matches at 7 bases. Trimming removed 0 bases from V and 3 bases from J; junction bases left unmatched: 3. The germline CDR1 and CDR2 sequences are SGHRS and YFSETQ. CDR3 length: 14 residues. CDR3 sequence reads: CASSLVAGGYEQYF. CDR3 nucleotides: TGCGCCAGCAGCTTGGTGGCAGGGGGCTACGAGCAGTACTTC.

CDR3 sequence (DNA): TGCGCCAGCAGCCAATTCAGGGGCTCCTACAATGAGCAGTTCTTC. Its protein is CASSQFRGSYNEQFF. This chain joins TRBV4-1 and TRBJ2-1; D is perhaps TRBD1 (6 bases). CDR1 is MGHRA and CDR2 is YSYEKL in the germline V gene. Trimming shortened V by 2 bases and J by 0 bases, and 8 bases separated the two germline ends. This CDR3 spans 15 amino acids.

The chain is built from TRBV18 and TRBJ2-1; 14 bases map to TRBD2. After removal of 5 bases from V and 8 bases from J, the junction contained 5 bases not matched to a gene. CDR1 is KGHSH, CDR2 LQKENI, per germline. This CDR3 spans 15 amino acids. CDR3 protein: CASSSGTSGSHEQFF. CDR3 sequence (DNA): TGTGCCAGCTCATCCGGGACTAGCGGGAGCCATGAGCAGTTCTTC.

This rearrangement joins TRBV9 to TRBJ1-1; tentative D call: TRBD1 (5 bases). The length of the CDR3 is 16 residues. The V gene's germline CDR1 is SGDLS and CDR2 YYNGEE. V was cut by 4 bases and J by 1 base, with 17 bases left in between. CDR3 loop: CASSLRAGTENTEAFF. CDR3 sequence (DNA): TGTGCCAGCAGCTTAAGGGCCGGGACCGAGAACACTGAAGCTTTCTTT. Based on the CDR3 plus reference TRBV9 and TRBJ1-1, the full variable domain is DSGVTQTPKHLITATGQRVTLRCSPRSGDLSVYWYQQSLDQGLQFLIQYYNGEERAKGNILERFSAQQFPDLHSELNLSSLELGDSALYFCASSLRAGTENTEAFFGQGTRLTVV.

As concerns this clone: A far bigger clonotype differs at one base, so this is likely a read error. The sample has other DNA sequences that encode this CDR3 too. The chain employs TRBV7-8 and TRBJ2-7, with 12 bases aligning to TRBD1. Germline loops: CDR1 SGHVS, CDR2 FQNEAQ. V trimming: 5 bases; J trimming: 6 bases; junction bases outside the gene matches: 5. This CDR3 region has 14 residues. The CDR3 sequence: CASSQGQGAGEQYF. DNA of the CDR3: TGTGCCAGCAGCCAGGGACAGGGGGCGGGCGAGCAGTACTTC.

This rearrangement joins TRBV7-3 to TRBJ2-7, with 7 positions matching TRBD1. This CDR3 comprises 14 residues. Trimming took 5 bases from V and 6 from J; bases not matched to a gene: 10. CDR1 is SGHTA, CDR2 FQGTGA, per germline. CDR3 in DNA: TGTGCCAGCAGCCCGACAGGGACGTCCGGCGAGCAGTACTTC. The encoded protein is CASSPTGTSGEQYF.

This rearrangement joins TRBV1 to TRBJ1-2; whether TRBD1, the table's D call, matches the DNA was not checked. TRBV1 is reported as a pseudogene. The CDR3 contains 20 residues. CDR3 coding DNA: TGCACCAGCAGCCAAGATCGGGCGAGGACAGGGGAAGGATCGGACTATGGCTACACCTTC. Translating it yields CTSSQDRARTGEGSDYGYTF.

The rearrangement links TRBV6-6 to TRBJ2-1; TRBD2 matches 9 bases. V lost 7 bases to trimming and J lost 4 bases; unmatched junction nucleotides: 8. The CDR3 extends over 15 amino acids. Germline V lookup: CDR1 MNHNY, CDR2 SVGAGI (reference sequence). Here the CDR3 DNA reads TGTGCCAGCAAAGTAGCGGGAGACTCTTACAATGAGCAGTTCTTC. Its translation: CASKVAGDSYNEQFF.

Details on this clone: The identical CDR3 is also encoded by other nucleotide sequences in the sample. The chain links TRBV28 to TRBJ2-3; D is uncertain. The CDR3 runs 13 residues. The V and J ends lost 5 bases and 2 bases respectively, with 8 bases between them. Germline CDR1 is MDHEN and CDR2 is SYDVKM. The CDR3 DNA reads TGTGCCAGCAGTACTCCGTCCACAGATACGCAGTATTTT. Its translation: CASSTPSTDTQYF.

This chain connects TRBV29-1 to TRBJ1-5, with D possibly being TRBD1 (6 bases). Germline V gene lookup returns CDR1 SQVTM and CDR2 ANQGSEA. The V end was cut by 6 bases, the J end by 4 bases, with 16 bases between. The CDR3 extends over 14 amino acids. The CDR3 coding sequence is TGCAGCGTAAGAACAGGGTTAGATAATCAGCCCCAGCATTTT. This sequence encodes CSVRTGLDNQPQHF. Drawing the rest from reference TRBV29-1 and TRBJ1-5, the complete variable domain is SAVISQKPSRDICQRGTSLTIQCQVDSQVTMMFWYRQQPGQSLTLIATANQGSEATYESGFVIDKFPISRPNLTFSTLTVSNMSPEDSSIYLCSVRTGLDNQPQHFGDGTRLSIL.

The chain couples TRBV12-5 to TRBJ2-2, with TRBD2 matching 8 bases. Trimming took 0 bases from V and 4 from J; bases not matched to a gene: 7. The CDR3 consists of 17 residues. Per the germline V gene, CDR1 is LGHNT and CDR2 is FRNRAP. The CDR3 sequence is CASGLVLSGRVTGELFF. CDR3 in DNA: TGTGCTAGTGGTTTGGTACTCAGCGGGAGAGTCACCGGGGAGCTGTTTTTT.

The V gene is TRBV4-1, the J gene TRBJ2-1, with D perhaps matching TRBD2 (5 bases). Per the germline V gene, CDR1 is MGHRA and CDR2 is YSYEKL. The V end lost 5 bases, the J end lost 4 bases, and 12 bases lay between the germline ends. This CDR3 has 14 amino acids. This CDR3 reads CASSSPRAYNEQFF. The CDR3 nucleotides read TGCGCCAGCAGCTCCCCGAGGGCATACAATGAGCAGTTCTTC.

This clone was recorded a few times. This chain connects TRBV5-4 to TRBJ1-2, with no clear D. CDR3 size: 16 residues. Between the trimmed V and J ends, which lost 3 bases and 0 bases, there was a span of 15 bases. In germline, CDR1 is SGHNT, CDR2 YYREEE (reference sequence). CDR3 nucleotide sequence: TGTGCCAGCAGCTCCGTGGGAGGCTTAGCTAACTATGGCTACACCTTC. Its translation: CASSSVGGLANYGYTF.

This sequence joins TRBV7-8 and TRBJ2-5, with D tentatively TRBD1 (5 bases). Germline V lookup: CDR1 SGHVS, CDR2 FQNEAQ. V lost 1 base and J 5 bases, leaving 20 bases between the germline ends. CDR3 size: 17 residues. The DNA of the CDR3 is TGTGCCAGCAGCTTAGGGTCCCAGGGTTTACGTGGGGAGACCCAGTACTTC. Amino acids: CASSLGSQGLRGETQYF.

The V gene is TRBV7-6, the J gene TRBJ2-5; 11 bases fit TRBD2. With V trimmed by 5 bases and J by 0 bases, 5 bases remained unmatched. This CDR3 comprises 16 residues. Looked up from germline, CDR1 is SGHVS and CDR2 is FNYEAQ. The CDR3 sequence: CASSPLAGGNQETQYF. CDR3 DNA sequence: TGTGCCAGCAGCCCCTTAGCGGGAGGGAACCAAGAGACCCAGTACTTC.

Only a few counts were recorded for this clone. The V gene is TRBV6-5, the J gene TRBJ2-7; TRBD1 aligns across 9 bases. CDR3 length equals 14 residues. V lost 6 bases and J lost 1; bases outside the gene matches: 4. Germline CDR1 and CDR2: MNHEY and SVGAGI. The CDR3 loop reads CASSPDRGSYEQYF. In DNA form, the CDR3 reads TGTGCCAGCAGCCCTGACAGGGGGTCCTACGAGCAGTACTTC.

This chain connects TRBV7-6 to TRBJ1-1, with 9 nucleotides matching TRBD1. Germline values: CDR1 SGHVS, CDR2 FNYEAQ. The ends lost 3 bases at V and 4 bases at J; junction bases unmatched: 3. The CDR3 runs 14 residues. This chain's CDR3 is CASSLGTGSTEAFF. CDR3 coding DNA: TGTGCCAGCAGCTTGGGGACAGGGTCCACTGAAGCTTTCTTT.